The TCR beta chain under discussion was sequenced for a study of T cell repertoires in cytomegalovirus infection (dated 2019 in TCRdb). Background for the entire study: Donor HLA type was relevant to the analysis, as public TCR beta signatures indicated carriage of CMV infection together with the matching HLA type. Here is what the overall study found, with its caveats: Carriers of CMV infection plus the relevant HLA type were discriminated by the cumulative frequency of public TCR beta family members in the study cohort and in an independent approximately 360-donor cohort. In the ex vivo response, HLA-C-restricted CMV-specific TCR beta clonotypes were dominant, and in two of eight donors the single most frequent clonotype came from this HLA-C-restricted group.

This clonotype was seen repeatedly, ten times or more. It lacks a known antigen. No base quality values were provided; no much bigger clone lies one nucleotide off. Including cysteine and phenylalanine, the CDR3 has 13 amino acids. Here the CDR3 DNA is all that survives: 39 bases in frame from base 1. V was cut back by 7 bases and J by 3 bases, leaving a gap of 13 bases between them. CDR1 and CDR2 are drawn from the germline V gene: MNHEY, SVGEGT. The sequencing machine was an Illumina HiSeq 1500. The raw public data were reprocessed by TCRdb itself: fastp quality trimming at Q25, MiXCR clonotype calling, in-frame beta chains only. A single entry per CDR3 protein holds the most common genes and DNA from its merged rows. In this sample the table shows about 530,000 distinct CDR3 sequences, less than 30% of which occur a single time. The top ten clones comprise about 13% of the sample.

This clonotype was sampled from a human donor in good health (CMV status not recorded). Some clones in this sample may be carry-over from other donors' samples. The chain joins TRBV6-2 or TRBV6-3 to TRBJ2-7; a tentative D match to TRBD1 spans 6 bases. Sequenced sample: PBMCs. The CDR3 protein sequence reads: CASTDRSGYEQYF. The bases read TGTGCCAGCACAGACAGGAGCGGCTACGAGCAGTACTTC.